This T cell receptor (beta chain) is drawn from a study of blood T cell repertoires in COVID-19. In the study overall: Samples came from the United States, Italy and Spain, spanning acute and convalescent COVID-19.

The CDR3 is 16 amino acids. J gave up 4 bases and V 10 bases, and 16 bases lay outside the gene matches. Looked up from germline, CDR1 is SNHLY and CDR2 is FYNNEI. Original methodology: Amplification from reference gene primers served as the basis for estimated nucleated cell counts. Method: immunoSEQ multiplex PCR; TCRdb's copy keeps in-frame clones and lacks some. V, J and clone size derive from that table, while D and trimming were established from the DNA sequence. The table has approximately 96,000 clones, about 84% seen once; the top ten hold roughly a tenth. The sequencing input was peripheral blood. This sequence originates from an elderly woman with acute or convalescent COVID-19. The rearrangement uses TRBV2 and TRBJ2-5, with TRBD2 matching 9 bases. This CDR3 reads CATPAAAGGEGETQYF. In nucleotides, the CDR3 is TGTGCCACCCCCGCCGCGGCGGGGGGGGAGGGAGAGACCCAGTACTTC.